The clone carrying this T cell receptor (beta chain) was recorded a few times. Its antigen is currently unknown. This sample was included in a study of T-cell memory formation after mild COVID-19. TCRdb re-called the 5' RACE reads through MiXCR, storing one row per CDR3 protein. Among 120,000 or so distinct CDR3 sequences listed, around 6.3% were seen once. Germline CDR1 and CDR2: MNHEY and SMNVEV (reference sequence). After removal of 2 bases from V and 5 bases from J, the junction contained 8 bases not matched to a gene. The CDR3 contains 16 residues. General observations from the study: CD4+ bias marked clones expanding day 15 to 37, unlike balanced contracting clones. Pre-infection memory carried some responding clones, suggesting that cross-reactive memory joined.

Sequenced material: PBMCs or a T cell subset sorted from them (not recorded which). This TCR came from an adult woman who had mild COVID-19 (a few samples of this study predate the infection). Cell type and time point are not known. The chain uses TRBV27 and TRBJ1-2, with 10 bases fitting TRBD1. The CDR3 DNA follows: TGTGCCAGCAGTTTAATAGGGACAGGGGATCTGTATGGCTACACCTTC. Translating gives CASSLIGTGDLYGYTF.